Following are 26 T cell receptor beta chains from one sample sequenced in a study of cytomegalovirus exposure and HLA in healthy donors. Generated by immunoSEQ multiplex PCR, the TCRdb table keeps only in-frame clones and is missing some. This table has roughly 56,000 clones, 90% to 95% appearing once. Sequenced sample: PBMCs. These receptors all stem from a man between 18 and 35 years old in good health and CMV-seronegative.

This chain uses TRBV15 with TRBJ1-4; D perhaps matches TRBD1 (5 bases). Germline CDR1 LNHNV, CDR2 YYDKDF (reference sequence). Trimming removed 4 bases at V and 4 bases at J, with 13 bases between. The CDR3 has 15 residues. CDR3 protein: CATSTARVGNEKLFF. CDR3 bases: TGTGCCACCAGCACTGCCAGGGTTGGTAATGAAAAACTGTTTTTT. Variable domain in full (rest from reference TRBV15 and TRBJ1-4): DAMVIQNPRYQVTQFGKPVTLSCSQTLNHNVMYWYQQKSSQAPKLLFHYYDKDFNNEADTPDNFQSRRPNTSFCFLDIRSPGLGDTAMYLCATSTARVGNEKLFFGSGTQLSVL.

The V and J genes are TRBV27 and TRBJ1-5, with TRBD1 as a possible D gene (5 bases). The CDR3 spans 15 residues. The germline V gene encodes CDR1 MNHEY and CDR2 SMNVEV (reference sequence). V was cut by 3 bases and J by 2 bases, with 11 bases left in between. The DNA of the CDR3 is TGTGCCAGCAGTTTGGTAGGGGTTGGCAATCAGCCCCAGCATTTT. It codes for CASSLVGVGNQPQHF.

For the CDR3, the DNA is TGTGCCAGCAGCTCTTACAGGGTTGGCGCAGATACGCAGTATTTT. The encoded protein is CASSSYRVGADTQYF. The V call is TRBV5-6, the J call TRBJ2-3; possibly TRBD1 for D (6 bases). Trimming removed 3 bases from V and 4 bases from J, with 15 bases in between. Germline V gene lookup returns CDR1 SGHDT and CDR2 YYEEEE. This CDR3 has 15 residues.

This rearrangement joins TRBV9 to TRBJ2-7, with D maybe TRBD2 (6 bases). This CDR3 is 15 amino acids long. V lost 0 bases, J lost 2 bases, and 12 bases lay in between. Germline loops: CDR1 SGDLS, CDR2 YYNGEE. CDR3 protein: CASSVGAGSTYEQYF. The DNA of the CDR3 is TGTGCCAGCAGCGTAGGGGCGGGATCCACCTACGAGCAGTACTTC.

The chain is built from TRBV5-1 and TRBJ2-7; 9 bases line up with TRBD1. The germline gives CDR1 SGHRS, CDR2 YFSETQ. J was trimmed by 0 bases and V by 3 bases; bases with no gene match: 4. The CDR3 is 15 amino acids. CDR3 bases: TGCGCCAGCAGCTGGGGACAGGGACTCTCCTACGAGCAGTACTTC. This codes for CASSWGQGLSYEQYF. Drawing the rest from reference TRBV5-1 and TRBJ2-7, the complete variable domain is KAGVTQTPRYLIKTRGQQVTLSCSPISGHRSVSWYQQTPGQGLQFLFEYFSETQRNKGNFPGRFSGRQFSNSRSEMNVSTLELGDSALYLCASSWGQGLSYEQYFGPGTRLTVT.

The J gene is TRBJ2-1, the V gene TRBV11-2; 8 nucleotides match TRBD2. Germline trimming cut 1 base from V and 9 bases from J; bases unmatched to any gene: 8. The CDR3 runs 15 residues. Germline CDR1 SGHAT, CDR2 FQNNGV. For the CDR3, the DNA is TGTGCCAGCAGCTTAGTTGTAGCGGGAAGAGGTGAGCAGTTCTTC. Encoded protein: CASSLVVAGRGEQFF.

V is TRBV27 and J is TRBJ2-5, with 8 bases aligning to TRBD1. V was pared by 6 bases and J by 2 bases, with 2 bases of the junction left unmatched. CDR3 length equals 13 residues. CDR1 and CDR2 from the germline V gene are MNHEY and SMNVEV (reference sequence). CDR3 DNA sequence: TGTGCCAGCAGGCGGGACAGGCAAGAGACCCAGTACTTC. This gives the protein CASRRDRQETQYF.

This clone was found once. V is TRBV27 and J is TRBJ2-7; 9 bases are shared with TRBD2. The CDR3 has 17 residues. Germline V gene lookup returns CDR1 MNHEY and CDR2 SMNVEV (reference sequence). The V and J ends lost 2 bases and 1 base, in that order; junction bases with no gene match: 9. The CDR3 sequence is CASSLGKSSGASYEQYF. CDR3 nucleotide sequence: TGTGCCAGCAGTTTAGGGAAGTCTAGCGGGGCTTCCTACGAGCAGTACTTC.

The CDR3 nucleotides read TGTGCCAGCAGCCCGCGGGGGGACCGCTCCTACAATGAGCAGTTCTTC. This encodes CASSPRGDRSYNEQFF. The V gene is TRBV11-2, the J gene TRBJ2-1; 8 positions match TRBD2. Germline V CDR1 and CDR2: SGHAT, FQNNGV. CDR3 size: 16 residues. V shed 5 bases and J 0 bases; nucleotides not matched to a gene: 6. Using reference TRBV11-2 and TRBJ2-1 for the parts outside the CDR3, the full variable domain is EAGVAQSPRYKIIEKRQSVAFWCNPISGHATLYWYQQILGQGPKLLIQFQNNGVVDDSQLPKDRFSAERLKGVDSTLKIQPAKLEDSAVYLCASSPRGDRSYNEQFFGPGTRLTVL.

This chain connects TRBV5-6 to TRBJ2-1; 8 positions agree with TRBD1. CDR1 and CDR2 (germline): SGHDT, YYEEEE. CDR3 length equals 14 residues. Trimming cost V 2 bases and J 7 bases; bases outside gene matches: 5. The CDR3 DNA reads TGTGCCAGCAGCTTTCCGGGACAGGCTAATGAGCAGTTCTTC. Residues: CASSFPGQANEQFF.

The gene calls are TRBV6-5 and TRBJ1-1; a weak D match, TRBD1 (5 bases). Deletions cut 6 bases from V and 9 bases from J, with 17 bases between. CDR1 is MNHEY, CDR2 SVGAGI, per germline. The CDR3 runs to 13 residues. Written as DNA, the CDR3 is TGTGCCAGCAGCATAACCACAGGCCCACAAGCTTTCTTT. Its protein product is CASSITTGPQAFF.

The chain employs TRBV2 and TRBJ2-2; TRBD2 agrees at 12 bases. With V trimmed by 7 bases and J by 5 bases, 8 bases remained unmatched. The CDR3 is 16 amino acids. Germline V CDR1 and CDR2: SNHLY, FYNNEI. CDR3 sequence (DNA): TGTGCCAGCATGAGGGGACTAGCGGGCGGGACCGGGGAGCTGTTTTTT. Its protein product is CASMRGLAGGTGELFF.

The rearrangement joins TRBV5-1 to TRBJ2-1, with unresolved D. The CDR3 runs 14 residues. The germline CDR1 and CDR2 sequences are SGHRS and YFSETQ. V dropped 0 bases and J dropped 7 bases, with 11 bases sitting between them. CDR3: CASSLDPWANEQFF. The CDR3, as DNA: TGCGCCAGCAGCTTGGATCCTTGGGCTAATGAGCAGTTCTTC.

This rearrangement joins TRBV2 to TRBJ2-7; 11 bases are a match to TRBD2. The trim removed 6 bases at V and 2 bases at J, leaving 12 bases unmatched. Germline V gene sequence: CDR1 SNHLY, CDR2 FYNNEI. This CDR3 has 17 residues. The CDR3 region has the DNA TGTGCCAGCAGACTTGGGACAGGGACTAGCGGAACCTACGAGCAGTACTTC. Residues: CASRLGTGTSGTYEQYF.

The V and J genes are TRBV2 and TRBJ2-1; 9 bases align to TRBD2. CDR1 and CDR2 from the germline V gene are SNHLY and FYNNEI. With V trimmed by 9 bases and J by 2 bases, 11 bases remained unmatched. This CDR3 has 16 amino acids. The CDR3 bases are TGTGCCAGTTCGCCGATAACTAGCGGGCCCTACAATGAGCAGTTCTTC. Translated, it gives CASSPITSGPYNEQFF.

This sequence joins TRBV2 and TRBJ1-5; D perhaps matches TRBD1 (6 bases). The ends were cut back, 8 bases at V and 7 bases at J, with 21 bases in the middle. CDR1 and CDR2 from the germline V gene are SNHLY and FYNNEI. The CDR3 is 15 residues long. CDR3 region: CASHLRSRGRQPQHF. The CDR3 DNA is TGTGCCAGCCACTTACGTTCCAGGGGACGGCAGCCCCAGCATTTT.

This clone was observed a single time. The chain carries TRBV2 and TRBJ2-3, with D uncertain. The CDR3 contains 14 residues. Per the germline V gene, CDR1 is SNHLY and CDR2 is FYNNEI. The ends were cut back, 4 bases at V and 3 bases at J, with 11 bases in the middle. DNA for the CDR3: TGTGCCAGCAGTGTTGTAAAGAGAACAGATACGCAGTATTTT. Translating it yields CASSVVKRTDTQYF.

The chain combines TRBV13 with TRBJ2-1; D remains ambiguous. This CDR3 has 16 amino acids. The V end was cut by 6 bases, the J end by 2 bases, with 17 bases between. Germline V gene lookup returns CDR1 PRHDT and CDR2 FYEKMQ (reference sequence). CDR3 DNA: TGTGCCAGCAGACCCAACCCACGGCGGCCCTACAATGAGCAGTTCTTC. The encoded protein is CASRPNPRRPYNEQFF.

The CDR3 loop reads CASSLGNTYNQPQHF. The CDR3 DNA sequence: TGTGCCAGCAGCTTAGGAAATACTTACAATCAGCCCCAGCATTTT. The rearrangement uses TRBV7-2 and TRBJ1-5; D is undetermined. The germline CDR1 and CDR2 sequences are SGHTA and FQGNSA. CDR3 length equals 15 residues. V dropped 1 base and J dropped 3 bases, with 10 bases sitting between them.

Worth noting for this clone: In the same sample, other DNA sequences code for this CDR3. CDR3 DNA: TGTGCCAGCAGCTTACGGGACAGGGGTTCCAACACTGAAGCTTTCTTT. Its protein is CASSLRDRGSNTEAFF. The chain couples TRBV7-8 to TRBJ1-1; 10 bases agree with TRBD1. The germline V gene has CDR1 SGHVS and CDR2 FQNEAQ. This CDR3 has 16 amino acids. V lost 2 bases, J lost 2 bases, and 5 bases stayed unmatched.

This clone was counted once. The chain couples TRBV7-9 to TRBJ2-3, with 8 bases lining up with TRBD1. Germline trimming cut 5 bases from V and 5 bases from J; bases unmatched to any gene: 9. Germline assignment: CDR1 SEHNR and CDR2 FQNEAQ (reference sequence). The CDR3 sequence is 15 residues long. The CDR3 DNA reads as TGTGCCAGCAGCCCGGACCAGGGGGCGGAAGATACGCAGTATTTT. Amino acids: CASSPDQGAEDTQYF. Full variable domain (remainder filled in from reference TRBV7-9 and TRBJ2-3): DTGVSQNPRHKITKRGQNVTFRCDPISEHNRLYWYRQTLGQGPEFLTYFQNEAQLEKSRLLSDRFSAERPKGSFSTLEIQRTEQGDSAMYLCASSPDQGAEDTQYFGPGTRLTVL.

The chain couples TRBV2 to TRBJ1-1; D is possibly TRBD1 (6 bases). CDR1 is SNHLY, CDR2 FYNNEI, per germline. The length of the CDR3 is 15 residues. Trimming pared 6 bases from V and 1 base from J, leaving 15 bases between. The CDR3 bases are TGTGCCAGCAGCCCAGTGGGGGCGGCGAACACTGAAGCTTTCTTT. This encodes CASSPVGAANTEAFF.

This clone showed up just once. The germline gene is not matched at one end of the junction; a read error may be the cause. The chain couples TRBV11-2 to TRBJ2-7; D is unresolved. This CDR3 is 12 amino acids long. Germline V lookup: CDR1 SGHAT, CDR2 FQNNGV. This CDR3 reads CASSPSSSEQYF. DNA for the CDR3: TGTGCCAGCAGCCCGTCCTCCTCCGAGCAGTACTTC.

V and J are TRBV28 and TRBJ1-2; 7 bases are a match to TRBD1. The CDR3 spans 13 residues. The germline CDR1 and CDR2 sequences are MDHEN and SYDVKM. The junction had 5 bases not matched to a gene; V was cut back by 6 bases and J by 4 bases. The CDR3 loop is CASRIGGAYGYTF. The DNA for the CDR3 is TGTGCCAGCAGAATAGGGGGCGCCTATGGCTACACCTTC.

CDR3 amino acids: CASSITGAPNTEAFF. As DNA, the CDR3 is TGTGCCAGTAGTATTACAGGGGCGCCGAACACTGAAGCTTTCTTT. The genes are TRBV19 and TRBJ1-1; 7 bases are a match to TRBD1. CDR1 is LNHDA and CDR2 is SQIVND in the germline V gene (reference sequence). V shed 3 bases and J 1 base; nucleotides not matched to a gene: 5. This CDR3 has 15 amino acids.

This chain links TRBV4-2 with TRBJ1-1; D is perhaps TRBD1 (5 bases). V lost 0 bases to trimming and J lost 0 bases, with 11 bases between them. This CDR3 contains 16 residues. Germline V gene data show CDR1 as LGHNA and CDR2 as YNFKEQ. CDR3 in amino acids: CASSQDLGGMNTEAFF. As DNA, the CDR3 is TGTGCCAGCAGCCAAGATCTCGGGGGGATGAACACTGAAGCTTTCTTT.